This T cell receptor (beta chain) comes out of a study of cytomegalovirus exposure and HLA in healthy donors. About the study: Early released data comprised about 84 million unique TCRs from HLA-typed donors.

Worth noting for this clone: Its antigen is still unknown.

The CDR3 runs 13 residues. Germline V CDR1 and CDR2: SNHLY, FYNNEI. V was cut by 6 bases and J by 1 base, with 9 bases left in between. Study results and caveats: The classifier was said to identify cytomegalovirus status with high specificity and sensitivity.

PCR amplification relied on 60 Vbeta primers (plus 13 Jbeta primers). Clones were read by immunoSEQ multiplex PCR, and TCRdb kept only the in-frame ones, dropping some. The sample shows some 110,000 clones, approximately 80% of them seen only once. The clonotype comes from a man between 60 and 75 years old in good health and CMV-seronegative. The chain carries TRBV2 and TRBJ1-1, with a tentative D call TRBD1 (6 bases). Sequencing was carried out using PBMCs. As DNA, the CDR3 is TGTGCCAGCAGCGTACAGGGGAACACTGAAGCTTTCTTT. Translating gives CASSVQGNTEAFF.